This TCR beta chain comes out of a study of blood T cell repertoires in COVID-19. Study overall: T cells, B-cell-depleted T cells, or PBMCs supplied cDNA or gDNA.

Recovered status applied to Cohort 3 donors who had two consecutive negative PCRs. It also applied to those with clearance or with symptom resolution. As originally analysed: Estimation of nucleated cell counts was performed using reference gene primer amplification. Clones were sequenced by immunoSEQ multiplex PCR, and TCRdb holds only the in-frame ones, with some missing. That table furnishes V, J and clone size, whereas the DNA furnished D and trimming. The sample has about 250,000 clones; around 91% are singletons. This CDR3 spans 14 amino acids. V lost 4 bases and J lost 4; bases outside the gene matches: 7. Per the germline V gene, CDR1 is SGHDT and CDR2 is YYEEEE.

The clonotype originates from a woman aged 18-30 years who had recovered from COVID-19. The chain uses TRBV5-6 and TRBJ2-7, with 8 bases that match TRBD1. The sequenced sample was PBMCs or T cells enriched from blood (not recorded which). CDR3 amino acids: CASSRQGAGYEQYF. CDR3 bases: TGTGCCAGCAGCAGGCAGGGGGCAGGGTACGAGCAGTACTTC.